The 9 T cell receptor beta chains below all came from one sample that was sequenced in a study of blood T cell repertoires in COVID-19. Assay used: immunoSEQ multiplex PCR; TCRdb lists only in-frame clones, some missing. The sample records 95,000 to 150,000 clones, around 80% being singletons. Sequences were obtained from peripheral blood. These receptors were obtained from a man aged 55-75 years with active or convalescent COVID-19.

V usage is TRBV9 and J usage is TRBJ2-1; D is possibly TRBD1 (5 bases). V was clipped by 1 base and J by 0 bases, with 11 bases between them. This CDR3 comprises 16 residues. Germline assignment: CDR1 SGDLS and CDR2 YYNGEE. CDR3 region: CASSVRRGSSYNEQFF. CDR3 DNA sequence: TGTGCCAGCAGCGTACGAAGGGGAAGCTCCTACAATGAGCAGTTCTTC.

This chain uses TRBV7-9 with TRBJ1-2; tentative D call: TRBD1 (5 bases). Germline CDR1 SEHNR, CDR2 FQNEAQ (reference sequence). The CDR3 length is 12 residues. V shed 1 base and J shed 6 bases, with 6 bases lying between them. CDR3 coding DNA: TGTGCCAGCAGCTTAGACAGGAATGGCTACACCTTC. Protein product: CASSLDRNGYTF.

The genes are TRBV28 and TRBJ2-1; TRBD2 matches 9 bases. Trimming cost V 5 bases and J 8 bases; bases outside gene matches: 10. The germline V gene has CDR1 MDHEN and CDR2 SYDVKM. This CDR3 region has 15 residues. In DNA, the CDR3 is TGTGCCAGCAGTCCCCCCCGCGGGGGGGCAGATGAGCAGTTCTTC. Its protein is CASSPPRGGADEQFF.

This chain uses TRBV5-4 with TRBJ2-1; weak D call: TRBD2 (5 bases). The CDR3 totals 14 residues. V lost 2 bases, J lost 9 bases, and 15 bases lay in between. Per germline, CDR1 SGHNT and CDR2 YYREEE (reference sequence). This CDR3 is CASSFSAFEAEQFF. The CDR3 coding sequence is TGTGCCAGCAGCTTTAGCGCCTTTGAAGCTGAGCAGTTCTTC. The whole variable domain, filled in from reference TRBV5-4 and TRBJ2-1, reads ETGVTQSPTHLIKTRGQQVTLRCSSQSGHNTVSWYQQALGQGPQFIFQYYREEENGRGNFPPRFSGLQFPNYSSELNVNALELDDSALYLCASSFSAFEAEQFFGPGTRLTVL.

In DNA, the CDR3 is TGCAGTGCTAGTGGTTTGACTAGCGGAGCCTACGAGCAGTACTTC. Translating gives CSASGLTSGAYEQYF. V gene TRBV20-1 combines with J gene TRBJ2-7; 9 nucleotides agree with TRBD2. V shed 3 bases and J 2 bases; nucleotides not matched to a gene: 8. This CDR3 is built from 15 residues. The germline V gene encodes CDR1 DFQATT and CDR2 SNEGSKA (reference sequence).

The genes are TRBV4-3 and TRBJ1-2; D remains ambiguous. The V gene lost 0 bases and the J gene lost 5 bases, with 13 bases spanning the gap. Looked up from germline, CDR1 is LGHNA and CDR2 is YSLEER. This CDR3 is built from 15 residues. The CDR3 loop reads CASSQDRSGNYGYTF. The CDR3 region has the DNA TGCGCCAGCAGCCAAGATCGGTCAGGCAATTATGGCTACACCTTC.

This chain links TRBV7-9 with TRBJ1-6; 7 bases line up with TRBD1. CDR3 length: 14 amino acids. Germline V gene lookup returns CDR1 SEHNR and CDR2 FQNEAQ (reference sequence). V dropped 3 bases and J dropped 9; count of bases not matched to a gene: 5. The CDR3 nucleotides are TGTGCCAGCAGCTTTACAGGGGCCAGTTCACCCCTCCACTTT. Its protein is CASSFTGASSPLHF.

The chain combines TRBV19 with TRBJ2-7, with TRBD1 matching over 9 bases. Germline V lookup: CDR1 LNHDA, CDR2 SQIVND (reference sequence). The CDR3 extends over 14 amino acids. V trimming: 7 bases; J trimming: 3 bases; junction bases outside the gene matches: 7. CDR3 amino acids: CASNPGQGYYEQYF. The DNA for the CDR3 is TGTGCCAGTAATCCGGGACAGGGTTACTACGAGCAGTACTTC. The complete variable domain, with remaining parts taken from reference TRBV19 and TRBJ2-7, reads DGGITQSPKYLFRKEGQNVTLSCEQNLNHDAMYWYRQDPGQGLRLIYYSQIVNDFQKGDIAEGYSVSREKKESFPLTVTSAQKNPTAFYLCASNPGQGYYEQYFGPGTRLTVT.

This chain links TRBV4-3 with TRBJ2-1; 7 positions agree with TRBD2. This CDR3 has 16 residues. CDR1 is LGHNA and CDR2 is YSLEER in the germline V gene. V was pared by 0 bases and J by 7 bases, with 9 bases of the junction left unmatched. The DNA of the CDR3 is TGCGCCAGCAGCCAAGATAGAGGACTAGGATTAAATGAGCAGTTCTTC. This codes for CASSQDRGLGLNEQFF.